This passage covers 32 T cell receptor beta chains from one sample sequenced in a study of vaccination and CD4 T cells after COVID-19. Treatment meaning: roughly 10-day PBMC culture with coronavirus spike peptide pools or control peptides (ViraFEST assay). Sequenced with the Oncomine TCR Beta short-read assay was DNA taken from cultured CD4+ T cells. TCRdb re-called the PCR reads through MiXCR, storing one row per CDR3 protein. The repertoire has 20,000 to 30,000 distinct CDR3 sequences, around two thirds of them found once; the top ten carry about 20%. No antigen is known for these receptors. The source was CD4+ T cells from blood, cultured in vitro, collected after SARS-CoV-2 vaccination. The receptors here all came from a human donor who received a COVID-19 vaccine.

J is TRBJ2-7 and V is TRBV19, with 8 bases aligning to TRBD1. CDR1 LNHDA and CDR2 SQIVND come from the germline V gene (reference sequence). CDR3 size: 14 residues. The trim removed 6 bases at V and 0 bases at J, leaving 4 bases unmatched. The CDR3 coding sequence is TGTGCCAGTAGGAGGGACAGGACCTCCTACGAGCAGTACTTC. Residues: CASRRDRTSYEQYF.

This clonotype was counted only a few times. This sequence joins TRBV21-1 and TRBJ1-2; the DNA was not compared with TRBD1, the D call given in the table. TRBV21-1 is classified as a pseudogene. The CDR3 spans 19 residues. Here the CDR3 reads CASSKGPGDRGAPNYGYTF. The CDR3 bases are TGTGCCAGCAGCAAAGGACCAGGGGACAGGGGAGCCCCTAACTATGGCTACACCTTC.

The chain links TRBV30 to TRBJ2-3, with D possibly being TRBD1 (5 bases). This CDR3 comprises 16 residues. Trimming took 2 bases from V and 2 from J, leaving 17 bases between them. Germline loops: CDR1 GTSNPN, CDR2 SVGIG (reference sequence). The CDR3 DNA reads as TGTGCCTGGAGTATATGGGGCAGGGTTCACACAGATACGCAGTATTTT. It translates to CAWSIWGRVHTDTQYF.

The chain combines TRBV5-4 with TRBJ1-2; 9 bases line up with TRBD1. The CDR3 length is 16 residues. V trimming: 4 bases; J trimming: 2 bases; junction bases outside the gene matches: 9. Germline CDR1 is SGHNT and CDR2 is YYREEE (reference sequence). Here the CDR3 reads CASSTGQGLINYGYTF. CDR3 DNA sequence: TGTGCCAGCAGCACGGGACAGGGTTTGATAAACTATGGCTACACCTTC.

The chain employs TRBV30 and TRBJ1-5, with TRBD1 identical over 11 bases. Trimming cost V 7 bases and J 2 bases; bases outside gene matches: 7. Germline V gene data show CDR1 as GTSNPN and CDR2 as SVGIG (reference sequence). The CDR3 sequence is 15 residues long. CDR3 in DNA: TGTGCCTCCTCCGGGACAGGGGGACGCAATCAGCCCCAGCATTTT. Protein: CASSGTGGRNQPQHF.

The chain couples TRBV5-1 to TRBJ2-2, with 7 nucleotides matching TRBD2. The CDR3 loop spans 16 amino acids. The germline V gene encodes CDR1 SGHRS and CDR2 YFSETQ. V shed 3 bases and J 4 bases; nucleotides not matched to a gene: 9. CDR3 residues: CASSWAGVQVTGELFF. In DNA form, the CDR3 reads TGCGCCAGCAGCTGGGCGGGGGTCCAGGTCACCGGGGAGCTGTTTTTT.

The DNA of the CDR3 is TGCAGTGCTAGAGATGTGGGACAGGGCGGTTCACCCCTCCACTTT. It yields the protein CSARDVGQGGSPLHF. V and J are TRBV20-1 and TRBJ1-6; 9 bases match TRBD1. Trimming removed 0 bases from V and 9 bases from J; junction bases left unmatched: 6. The CDR3 totals 15 residues. Germline values: CDR1 DFQATT, CDR2 SNEGSKA (reference sequence).

The chain couples TRBV20-1 to TRBJ2-3; TRBD1 is a possible D gene (6 bases). Looked up from germline, CDR1 is DFQATT and CDR2 is SNEGSKA (reference sequence). V lost 7 bases and J lost 2, with 22 bases in between. The CDR3 runs 16 residues. The CDR3 sequence is CSVPPSITGYTDTQYF. The DNA of the CDR3 is TGCAGTGTTCCCCCCTCGATAACAGGGTACACAGATACGCAGTATTTT.

This clonotype has just one count. This sequence joins TRBV14 and TRBJ1-3, with TRBD1 matching 8 bases. From germline, CDR1 is SGHDN and CDR2 FVKESK. V dropped 4 bases and J dropped 3; count of bases not matched to a gene: 2. The CDR3 runs 14 residues. In nucleotides, the CDR3 is TGTGCCAGCAGCCTTGGACAGGGTGGAAACACCATATATTTT. Translated: CASSLGQGGNTIYF.

This clonotype has just a few counts. The CDR3 reads CASSLSEGLYNSPLHF. CDR3 bases: TGTGCCAGCAGTTTATCTGAGGGGTTATATAATTCACCCCTCCACTTT. The chain is built from TRBV27 and TRBJ1-6, with D tentatively TRBD1 (5 bases). This CDR3 contains 16 residues. Germline V lookup: CDR1 MNHEY, CDR2 SMNVEV (reference sequence). The V gene lost 0 bases and the J gene lost 4 bases, with 10 bases spanning the gap.

This clonotype was seen once. The gene calls are TRBV20-1 and TRBJ1-5; D is unclear. Germline V lookup: CDR1 DFQATT, CDR2 SNEGSKA (reference sequence). The V and J ends lost 0 bases and 9 bases respectively, with 12 bases between them. This CDR3 is 13 amino acids long. CDR3 sequence (DNA): TGCAGTGCTAGAGATGGGCTCTCGGGGCCCCAGCATTTT. It yields the protein CSARDGLSGPQHF.

The gene calls are TRBV7-2 and TRBJ1-2, with TRBD1 as a possible D gene (6 bases). Germline V CDR1 and CDR2: SGHTA, FQGNSA. With 5 bases removed from V and 2 bases from J, the gap between germline ends came to 18 bases. This CDR3 region has 16 residues. In DNA form, the CDR3 reads TGTGCCAGCAGCCCTGGGACAAGGCGACCAAACTATGGCTACACCTTC. Translated: CASSPGTRRPNYGYTF. The complete variable domain, with remaining parts taken from reference TRBV7-2 and TRBJ1-2, reads GAGVSQSPSNKVTEKGKDVELRCDPISGHTALYWYRQSLGQGLEFLIYFQGNSAPDKSGLPSDRFSAERTGGSVSTLTIQRTQQEDSAVYLCASSPGTRRPNYGYTFGSGTRLTVV.

The rearrangement joins TRBV7-2 to TRBJ2-2, with D hard to call. The CDR3 contains 16 residues. The V end lost 5 bases, the J end lost 5 bases, and 18 bases lay between the germline ends. Germline CDR1 reads SGHTA; CDR2 reads FQGNSA. The CDR3 region is CASSPQYSESTGELFF. In DNA, the CDR3 is TGTGCCAGCAGCCCCCAGTACTCGGAATCGACCGGGGAGCTGTTTTTT.

CDR3 in amino acids: CASNGGVAGSTDTQYF. Written as DNA, the CDR3 is TGTGCCAGCAATGGCGGAGTAGCGGGTAGCACAGATACGCAGTATTTT. The chain links TRBV12-3 or TRBV12-4 to TRBJ2-3, with 7 positions matching TRBD2. The CDR3 has 16 amino acids. V lost 7 bases to trimming and J lost 0 bases; unmatched junction nucleotides: 10.

In this sample, this clonotype turned up a few times. The V call is TRBV6-1, the J call TRBJ1-5; no clear D. Between the trimmed V and J ends, which lost 6 bases and 6 bases, there was a span of 12 bases. The CDR3 contains 13 residues. Germline V CDR1 and CDR2: MNHNS, SASEGT. The CDR3 DNA sequence: TGTGCCAGCAGAACGGGGTTGGGTCAGCCCCAGCATTTT. Translated, it gives CASRTGLGQPQHF.

CDR3 protein: CSAIDRGRAYGYTF. The DNA of the CDR3 is TGCAGTGCTATCGACAGGGGGCGCGCCTATGGCTACACCTTC. The rearrangement links TRBV20-1 to TRBJ1-2; 10 nucleotides agree with TRBD1. Looked up from germline, CDR1 is DFQATT and CDR2 is SNEGSKA (reference sequence). Trimming took 4 bases from V and 4 from J; bases not matched to a gene: 6. The CDR3 is 14 residues long.

V is TRBV20-1 and J is TRBJ1-2, with TRBD1 identical over 7 bases. The CDR3 is 14 amino acids. The germline CDR1 and CDR2 sequences are DFQATT and SNEGSKA (reference sequence). V trimming: 7 bases; J trimming: 6 bases; junction bases outside the gene matches: 14. The CDR3 region is CSVPTGSAVDGYTF. For the CDR3, the DNA is TGCAGTGTTCCGACAGGGTCGGCGGTGGATGGCTACACCTTC.

The rearrangement links TRBV28 to TRBJ1-4; D not certain. Trimming pared 1 base from V and 7 bases from J, leaving 22 bases between. The CDR3 spans 18 residues. Germline V gene data show CDR1 as MDHEN and CDR2 as SYDVKM. Here the CDR3 reads CASSLLRLRGRGGEKLFF. Written as DNA, the CDR3 is TGTGCCAGCAGTTTATTGAGGCTGCGCGGGCGGGGTGGTGAAAAACTGTTTTTT. Looking up the rest from reference TRBV28 and TRBJ1-4 gives the full variable domain: DVKVTQSSRYLVKRTGEKVFLECVQDMDHENMFWYRQDPGLGLRLIYFSYDVKMKEKGDIPEGYSVSREKKERFSLILESASTNQTSMYLCASSLLRLRGRGGEKLFFGSGTQLSVL.

This chain uses TRBV24-1 with TRBJ1-2; 11 nucleotides line up with TRBD1. The CDR3 extends over 16 amino acids. In germline, CDR1 is KGHDR, CDR2 SFDVKD. The junction had 9 bases not matched to a gene; V was cut back by 3 bases and J by 7 bases. The CDR3 DNA reads TGTGCCACCAGTGATCCCGGGGACAGGGGGAAGTTTGGCTACACCTTC. Translation: CATSDPGDRGKFGYTF.

The V and J genes are TRBV6-1 and TRBJ2-5; TRBD1 matches at 12 bases. The CDR3 is 16 residues long. Germline trimming cut 2 bases from V and 5 bases from J; bases unmatched to any gene: 6. Per the germline V gene, CDR1 is MNHNS and CDR2 is SASEGT. The CDR3 DNA is TGTGCCAGCAGTGAACTTGGGACAGGGGGCTTGGAGACCCAGTACTTC. It yields the protein CASSELGTGGLETQYF.

The chain uses TRBV10-1 and TRBJ1-5; TRBD1 might be the D (5 bases). Trimming stripped 2 bases from V and 4 bases from J, with 9 bases between. CDR1 WNHNN and CDR2 SYGVQD come from the germline V gene (reference sequence). This CDR3 region has 14 residues. The CDR3 sequence: CASSEAGWNQPQHF. The CDR3 nucleotides read TGCGCCAGCAGTGAGGCAGGGTGGAATCAGCCCCAGCATTTT.

The V and J genes are TRBV20-1 and TRBJ2-5; 9 bases line up with TRBD2. After removal of 6 bases from V and 3 bases from J, the junction contained 5 bases not matched to a gene. This CDR3 is built from 13 residues. Germline assignment: CDR1 DFQATT and CDR2 SNEGSKA (reference sequence). CDR3 sequence reads: CSARVAGEETQYF. The DNA of the CDR3 is TGCAGTGCCCGAGTAGCGGGGGAAGAGACCCAGTACTTC.

The sample holds a few counts of this clonotype. This chain joins TRBV30 and TRBJ1-2, with D maybe TRBD1 (5 bases). The CDR3 has 14 amino acids. Germline V gives CDR1 GTSNPN, CDR2 SVGIG (reference sequence). The V end was cut by 0 bases, the J end by 4 bases, with 12 bases between. The chain's CDR3 is CAWSVRLGTYGYTF. The CDR3 DNA is TGTGCCTGGAGTGTTCGACTGGGGACCTATGGCTACACCTTC.

This clonotype came up a few times. A junction boundary mismatches the germline segment, possibly from a read error. The chain combines TRBV7-2 with TRBJ2-3; 8 nucleotides align to TRBD2. Germline CDR1 and CDR2: SGHTA and FQGNSA. This CDR3 comprises 14 residues. The CDR3 is CASSVAGRSIPQYF. DNA of the CDR3: TGTGCCAGCAGCGTAGCGGGGCGATCGATACCGCAGTATTTT.

A few counts support this clonotype. The V and J genes are TRBV20-1 and TRBJ1-3; TRBD1 matches 7 bases. With 5 bases clipped from V and 4 bases from J, the junction kept 11 bases outside the gene matches. In germline, CDR1 is DFQATT, CDR2 SNEGSKA (reference sequence). The CDR3 is made up of 15 amino acids. The CDR3 nucleotides read TGCAGTGCTCACTCTGCCGCGGACAGGGGAAACACCATATATTTT. This sequence encodes CSAHSAADRGNTIYF.

A note on this clonotype: One junction end disagrees with the germline gene, perhaps due to a read error. The rearrangement uses TRBV12-3 or TRBV12-4 and TRBJ2-5; D is tentatively TRBD1 or TRBD2 (5 bases each). The CDR3 is made up of 13 amino acids. Here the CDR3 reads CASSLGGEEAQYF. DNA of the CDR3: TGTGCCAGCAGTTTAGGAGGGGAAGAGGCCCAGTACTTC.

The rearrangement links TRBV6-1 to TRBJ1-2; D uncertain. The germline V gene has CDR1 MNHNS and CDR2 SASEGT. Trimming pared 7 bases from V and 3 bases from J, leaving 18 bases between. This CDR3 region has 15 residues. DNA of the CDR3: TGTGCCAGCACCTGGACCTTTTCGCGGGACTATGGCTACACCTTC. Encoded protein: CASTWTFSRDYGYTF.

On this clonotype itself: Germline and junction disagree at one end, which may indicate a read error. This chain connects TRBV10-3 to TRBJ1-2; D call uncertain. Germline values: CDR1 ENHRY, CDR2 SYGVKD. CDR3 length: 14 amino acids. The CDR3 sequence: CAISEGSEGYGYTF. CDR3 nucleotide sequence: TGTGCCATCAGTGAGGGTTCGGAGGGATATGGTTACACCTTC.

The table lists this clonotype with a few counts. The V and J genes are TRBV7-9 and TRBJ1-1, with 11 positions matching TRBD1. Trimming at V came to 5 bases and at J to 11 bases, leaving 4 bases not matched to a gene. Germline CDR1 SEHNR, CDR2 FQNEAQ (reference sequence). The CDR3 runs to 12 residues. The CDR3 coding sequence is TGTGCCAGCAGCCGGGACAGGGGGGCGGCTTTCTTT. Protein sequence: CASSRDRGAAFF.

J is TRBJ2-7 and V is TRBV23-1; 8 bases line up with TRBD1. TRBV23-1 qualifies as an ORF whose function is uncertain. The V segment lost 0 bases and the J segment 3 bases; nucleotides outside the gene matches: 19. The CDR3 consists of 20 residues. CDR3 DNA: TGCGCCAGCAGTCAATCAGATAGGGCAGGGGGCATCGTTGGGGGCTACGAGCAGTACTTC. Translated, it gives CASSQSDRAGGIVGGYEQYF.

The CDR3 sequence is CAIRRDRPTDTQYF. In nucleotides, the CDR3 is TGTGCCATCAGACGCGACAGACCCACAGATACGCAGTATTTT. The rearrangement uses TRBV10-3 and TRBJ2-3, with D perhaps matching TRBD1 (5 bases). Trimming removed 6 bases from V and 2 bases from J, with 12 bases in between. The length of the CDR3 is 14 residues. CDR1 and CDR2 from the germline V gene are ENHRY and SYGVKD.

The V call is TRBV21-1, the J call TRBJ1-3; the table names TRBD1, a call not compared with the DNA. TRBV21-1 is listed as a pseudogene. The CDR3 has 16 amino acids. The CDR3 is CASSKGEQVVGNTIYF. The CDR3 DNA is TGTGCCAGCAGCAAAGGAGAACAGGTCGTTGGAAACACCATATATTTT.